A selection of T cell receptor beta chains follows, all from one sample in a study of control samples from healthy donors and cancer patients. Assay used: immunoSEQ multiplex PCR; TCRdb lists only in-frame clones, some missing. The top ten hold roughly 14% of the sample, which has around 100,000 clones, about 87% seen once. Sequencing was performed on blood. These receptors were obtained from a woman aged 70-85 years in good health. Each CDR3 is given with its conserved first and last residue. The D gene is left open where the match is weak. The listing skips clone size in some rows; elsewhere it reads once, few, many or a size class.

len: 15; v_gene: TRBV4-1; d_gene: NA; abundance: few; j_gene: TRBJ1-3; CDR3nt: TGCGCCAGCAGCCAAGGTCCCGGGTTAGGAAACACCATATATTTT; CDR3aa: CASSQGPGLGNTIYF
len: 15; v_gene: TRBV18; d_gene: NA; abundance: few; j_gene: TRBJ2-1; CDR3nt: TGTGCCAGCTCACCGGGCGGGATGTCCTACAATGAGCAGTTCTTC; CDR3aa: CASSPGGMSYNEQFF
len: 16; v_gene: TRBV18; d_gene: TRBD2; abundance: NA; j_gene: TRBJ2-1; CDR3nt: TGTGCCAGCTCACCACCGGCACGGGGGGCCTACAATGAGCAGTTCTTC; CDR3aa: CASSPPARGAYNEQFF
len: 15; v_gene: TRBV7-2; d_gene: TRBD2; abundance: NA; j_gene: TRBJ2-3; CDR3nt: TGTGCCAGCAGCTTAGAGGGACTAGCTCCAGATACGCAGTATTTT; CDR3aa: CASSLEGLAPDTQYF
len: 16; v_gene: TRBV18; d_gene: TRBD2; abundance: NA; j_gene: TRBJ2-1; CDR3nt: TGTGCCAGCTCACCTCTAGCGGGGGCCTCCTACAATGAGCAGTTCTTC; CDR3aa: CASSPLAGASYNEQFF
len: 14; v_gene: TRBV6-5; d_gene: NA; abundance: NA; j_gene: TRBJ1-5; CDR3nt: TGTGCCAGCAGGGGGGGCCTTAGCAATCAGCCCCAGCATTTT; CDR3aa: CASRGGLSNQPQHF
len: 15; v_gene: TRBV11-2; d_gene: NA; abundance: NA; j_gene: TRBJ1-4; CDR3nt: TGTGCCAGCAGCTTAGAGCCAGGTAGGAATGAAAAACTGTTTTTT; CDR3aa: CASSLEPGRNEKLFF
len: 14; v_gene: TRBV10-3; d_gene: NA; abundance: NA; j_gene: TRBJ1-6; CDR3nt: TGTGCCATCAGTGATTACAGGGAAGGTTCACCCCTCCACTTT; CDR3aa: CAISDYREGSPLHF
len: 13; v_gene: TRBV7-9; d_gene: NA; abundance: NA; j_gene: TRBJ1-1; CDR3nt: TGTGCCTCTCGGGCACAGGGGAACACTGAAGCTTTCTTT; CDR3aa: CASRAQGNTEAFF
len: 12; v_gene: TRBV29-1; d_gene: TRBD1; abundance: NA; j_gene: TRBJ1-2; CDR3nt: TGCAGCGTTGCGGACAGGGCCTATGGCTACACCTTC; CDR3aa: CSVADRAYGYTF
len: 12; v_gene: TRBV7-2; d_gene: TRBD1; abundance: few; j_gene: TRBJ2-7; CDR3nt: TGTGCCAGCGGACACAGGGGCTACGAGCAGTACTTC; CDR3aa: CASGHRGYEQYF
len: 14; v_gene: TRBV29-1; d_gene: TRBD2; abundance: NA; j_gene: TRBJ2-1; CDR3nt: TGCAGCGTTGCTATTGGACTAGCTCACTATGAGCAGTTCTTC; CDR3aa: CSVAIGLAHYEQFF
len: 13; v_gene: TRBV2; d_gene: TRBD2; abundance: NA; j_gene: TRBJ2-7; CDR3nt: TGTGCCAGCAGTGGGGAGGGGAGGTACGAGCAGTACTTC; CDR3aa: CASSGEGRYEQYF
len: 14; v_gene: TRBV5-1; d_gene: NA; abundance: medium-sized; j_gene: TRBJ1-1; CDR3nt: TGCGCCAGCAGCTTTGGCGGGGGGAGCACTGAAGCTTTCTTT; CDR3aa: CASSFGGGSTEAFF
len: 20; v_gene: TRBV3-1/TRBV3-2; d_gene: TRBD2; abundance: NA; j_gene: TRBJ2-3; CDR3nt: TGTGCCAGCAGCCAAGACCGCCCCGGGGCTAGCGGGAGCTTCACAGATACGCAGTATTTT; CDR3aa: CASSQDRPGASGSFTDTQYF
len: 13; v_gene: TRBV10-2; d_gene: NA; abundance: once; j_gene: TRBJ1-4; CDR3nt: TGCGCCAGCAGTAGGCGTCTTGGGGAAAAACTGTTTTTT; CDR3aa: CASSRRLGEKLFF
len: 16; v_gene: TRBV5-4; d_gene: NA; abundance: NA; j_gene: TRBJ1-2; CDR3nt: TGTGCCAGCAGCCCGGCCGTGGGGGGATTGGGGTATGGCTACACCTTC; CDR3aa: CASSPAVGGLGYGYTF
len: 13; v_gene: TRBV5-1; d_gene: TRBD1; abundance: NA; j_gene: TRBJ2-7; CDR3nt: TGCGCCAGCAGCGTAGACAGGGTCAAGGTGCAGTACTTC; CDR3aa: CASSVDRVKVQYF
len: 15; v_gene: TRBV5-1; d_gene: TRBD2; abundance: NA; j_gene: TRBJ2-4; CDR3nt: TGCGCCAGCAGCCCGGTTAGCGGGGGAGAAAACATTCAGTACTTC; CDR3aa: CASSPVSGGENIQYF
len: 14; v_gene: TRBV6-5; d_gene: NA; abundance: once; j_gene: TRBJ1-2; CDR3nt: TGTGCCAGCAGTTACCGGACTGAGGTGGGGGGCTACACCTTC; CDR3aa: CASSYRTEVGGYTF
len: 13; v_gene: TRBV7-9; d_gene: NA; abundance: few; j_gene: TRBJ2-7; CDR3nt: TGTGCCAGCCAACGGAACGAAGGGTACGAGCAGTACTTC; CDR3aa: CASQRNEGYEQYF
len: 15; v_gene: TRBV5-1; d_gene: TRBD1; abundance: NA; j_gene: TRBJ2-1; CDR3nt: TGCGCCAGCAGCTTGCTGGGACAGGGTAACAATGAGCAGTTCTTC; CDR3aa: CASSLLGQGNNEQFF
len: 16; v_gene: TRBV7-2; d_gene: TRBD1; abundance: NA; j_gene: TRBJ1-2; CDR3nt: TGTGCCAGCACGCATTCAGGGGGCTACCGCTACTATGGCTACACCTTC; CDR3aa: CASTHSGGYRYYGYTF
len: 12; v_gene: TRBV7-8; d_gene: TRBD1; abundance: NA; j_gene: TRBJ1-2; CDR3nt: TGTGCCAGCAGCTCCACCCAGGGGGGCCTCACCTTC; CDR3aa: CASSSTQGGLTF
len: 16; v_gene: TRBV7-8; d_gene: TRBD1; abundance: NA; j_gene: TRBJ1-1; CDR3nt: TGTGCCAGCAGCTTAGATAGGGGACAGGGCGGTTTTGAAGCTTTCTTT; CDR3aa: CASSLDRGQGGFEAFF